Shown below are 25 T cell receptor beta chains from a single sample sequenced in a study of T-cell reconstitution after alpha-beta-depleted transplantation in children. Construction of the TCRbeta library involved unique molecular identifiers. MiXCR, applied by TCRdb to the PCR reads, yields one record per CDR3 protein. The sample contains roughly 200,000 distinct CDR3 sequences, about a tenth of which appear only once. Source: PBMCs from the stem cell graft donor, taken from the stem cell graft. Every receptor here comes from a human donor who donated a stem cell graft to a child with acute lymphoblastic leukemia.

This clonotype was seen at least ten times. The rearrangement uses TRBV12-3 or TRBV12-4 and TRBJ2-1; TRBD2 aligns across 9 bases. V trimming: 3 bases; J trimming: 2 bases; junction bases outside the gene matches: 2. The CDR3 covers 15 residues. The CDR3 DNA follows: TGTGCCAGCAGTTTTGGCGGGGGGGCCTACAATGAGCAGTTCTTC. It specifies CASSFGGGAYNEQFF.

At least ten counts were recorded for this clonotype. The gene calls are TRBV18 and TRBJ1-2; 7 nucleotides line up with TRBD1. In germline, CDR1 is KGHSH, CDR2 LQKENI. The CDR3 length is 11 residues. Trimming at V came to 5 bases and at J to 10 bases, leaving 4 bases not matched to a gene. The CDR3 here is CASSRQGAYTF. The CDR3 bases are TGTGCCAGCTCAAGACAGGGCGCCTACACCTTC.

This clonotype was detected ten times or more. The CDR3, as DNA: TGTGCCAGCAGTTACGGTGACAGGGGAGGTTCGGAGACCCAGTACTTC. It yields the protein CASSYGDRGGSETQYF. The gene calls are TRBV6-5 and TRBJ2-5; 8 bases are shared with TRBD1. The CDR3 runs 16 residues. Germline values: CDR1 MNHEY, CDR2 SVGAGI. V shed 2 bases, J shed 5 bases, and the junction held 10 bases outside the gene matches.

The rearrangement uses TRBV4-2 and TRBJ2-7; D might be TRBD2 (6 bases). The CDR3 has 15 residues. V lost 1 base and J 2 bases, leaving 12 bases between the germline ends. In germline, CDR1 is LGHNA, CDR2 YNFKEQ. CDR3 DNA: TGTGCCAGCAGCCAAGCTCTGGCGGGACCCTACGAGCAGTACTTC. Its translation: CASSQALAGPYEQYF.

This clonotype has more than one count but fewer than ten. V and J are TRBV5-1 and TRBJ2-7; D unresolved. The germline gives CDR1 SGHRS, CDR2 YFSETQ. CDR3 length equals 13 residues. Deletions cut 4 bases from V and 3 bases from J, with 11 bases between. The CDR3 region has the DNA TGCGCCAGCAGCATCGACCGGGTCTACGAGCAGTACTTC. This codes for CASSIDRVYEQYF.

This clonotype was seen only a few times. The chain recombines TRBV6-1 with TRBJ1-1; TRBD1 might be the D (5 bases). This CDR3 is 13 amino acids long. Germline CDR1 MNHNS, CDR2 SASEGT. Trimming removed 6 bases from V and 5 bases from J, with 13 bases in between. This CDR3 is CASSLWEGTEAFF. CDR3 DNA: TGTGCCAGCAGCCTATGGGAGGGGACTGAAGCTTTCTTT.

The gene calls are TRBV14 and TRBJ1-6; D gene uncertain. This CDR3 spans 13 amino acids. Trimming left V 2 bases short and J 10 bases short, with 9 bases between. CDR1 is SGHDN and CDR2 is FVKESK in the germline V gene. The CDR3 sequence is CASSQLASSPLHF. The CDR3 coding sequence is TGTGCCAGCAGCCAACTCGCGAGCTCACCCCTCCACTTT. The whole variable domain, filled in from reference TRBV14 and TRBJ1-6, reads EAGVTQFPSHSVIEKGQTVTLRCDPISGHDNLYWYRRVMGKEIKFLLHFVKESKQDESGMPNNRFLAERTGGTYSTLKVQPAELEDSGVYFCASSQLASSPLHFGNGTRLTVT.

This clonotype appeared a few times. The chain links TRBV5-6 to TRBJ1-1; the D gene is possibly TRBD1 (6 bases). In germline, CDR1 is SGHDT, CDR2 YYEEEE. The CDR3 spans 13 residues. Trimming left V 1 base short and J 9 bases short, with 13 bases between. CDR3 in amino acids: CASSLLVTGQAFF. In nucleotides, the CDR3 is TGTGCCAGCAGCTTGCTGGTGACAGGACAAGCTTTCTTT.

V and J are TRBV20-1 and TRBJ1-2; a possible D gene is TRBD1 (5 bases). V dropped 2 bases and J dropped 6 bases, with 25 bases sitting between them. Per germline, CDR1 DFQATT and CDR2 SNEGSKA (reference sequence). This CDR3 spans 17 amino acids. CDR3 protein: CSARPRGDLGMRDGYTF. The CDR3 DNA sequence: TGCAGTGCTAGACCACGAGGGGACCTGGGCATGCGGGATGGCTACACCTTC.

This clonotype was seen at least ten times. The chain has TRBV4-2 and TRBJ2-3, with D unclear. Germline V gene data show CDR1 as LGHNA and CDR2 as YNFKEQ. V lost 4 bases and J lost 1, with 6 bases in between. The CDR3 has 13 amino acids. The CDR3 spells CASSLMRTDTQYF. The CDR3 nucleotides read TGTGCCAGCAGCCTCATGCGCACAGATACGCAGTATTTT.

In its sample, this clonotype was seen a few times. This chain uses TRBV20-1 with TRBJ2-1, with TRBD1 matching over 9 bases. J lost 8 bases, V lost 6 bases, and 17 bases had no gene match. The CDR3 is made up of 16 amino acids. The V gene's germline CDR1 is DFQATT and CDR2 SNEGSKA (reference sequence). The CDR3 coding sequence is TGCAGTGCCCGTCCCAGGGACAGGGTACGTACTGATGAGCAGTTCTTC. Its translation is CSARPRDRVRTDEQFF.

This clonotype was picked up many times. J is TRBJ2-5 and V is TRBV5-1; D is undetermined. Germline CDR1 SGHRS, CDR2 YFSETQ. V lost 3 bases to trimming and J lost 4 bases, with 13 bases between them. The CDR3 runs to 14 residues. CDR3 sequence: CASSSRIVGETQYF. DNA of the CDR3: TGCGCCAGCAGCTCACGGATCGTGGGAGAGACCCAGTACTTC.

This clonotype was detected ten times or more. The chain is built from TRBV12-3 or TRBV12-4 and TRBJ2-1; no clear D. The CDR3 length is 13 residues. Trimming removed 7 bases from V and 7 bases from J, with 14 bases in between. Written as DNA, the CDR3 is TGTGCCAGCACCCGGTCTCTTAGGAATGAGCAGTTCTTC. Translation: CASTRSLRNEQFF.

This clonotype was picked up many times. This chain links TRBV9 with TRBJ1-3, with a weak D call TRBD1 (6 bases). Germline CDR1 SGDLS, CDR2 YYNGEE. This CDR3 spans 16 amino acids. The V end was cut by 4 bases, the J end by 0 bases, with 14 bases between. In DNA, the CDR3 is TGTGCCAGCAGCCCCCGGACAGCTAACTCTGGAAACACCATATATTTT. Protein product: CASSPRTANSGNTIYF.

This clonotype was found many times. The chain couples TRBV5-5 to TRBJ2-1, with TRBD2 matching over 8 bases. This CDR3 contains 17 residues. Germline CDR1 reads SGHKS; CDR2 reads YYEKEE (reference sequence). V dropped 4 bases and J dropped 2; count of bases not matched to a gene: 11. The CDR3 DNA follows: TGTGCCAGCAGCCCCACGGGGGGGGGCAATACCTACAATGAGCAGTTCTTC. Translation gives CASSPTGGGNTYNEQFF.

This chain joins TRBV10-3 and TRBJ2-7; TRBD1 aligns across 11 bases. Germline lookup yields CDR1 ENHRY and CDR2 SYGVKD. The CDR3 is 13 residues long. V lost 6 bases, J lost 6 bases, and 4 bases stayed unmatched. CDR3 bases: TGTGCCATCAGGGGACAGGGGGAAGGCGAGCAGTACTTC. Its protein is CAIRGQGEGEQYF.

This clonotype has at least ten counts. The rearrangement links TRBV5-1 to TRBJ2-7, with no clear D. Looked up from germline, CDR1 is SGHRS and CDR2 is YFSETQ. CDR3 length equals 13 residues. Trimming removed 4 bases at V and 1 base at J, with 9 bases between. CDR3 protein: CASSPPESYEQYF. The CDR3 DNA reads TGCGCCAGCAGCCCCCCGGAATCCTACGAGCAGTACTTC.

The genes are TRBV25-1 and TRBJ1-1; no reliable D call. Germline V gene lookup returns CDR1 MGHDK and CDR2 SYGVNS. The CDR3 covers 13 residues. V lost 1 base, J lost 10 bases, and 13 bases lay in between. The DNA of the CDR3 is TGTGCCAGCAGTGAATGGAACCCGTCTGGAGCTTTCTTT. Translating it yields CASSEWNPSGAFF.

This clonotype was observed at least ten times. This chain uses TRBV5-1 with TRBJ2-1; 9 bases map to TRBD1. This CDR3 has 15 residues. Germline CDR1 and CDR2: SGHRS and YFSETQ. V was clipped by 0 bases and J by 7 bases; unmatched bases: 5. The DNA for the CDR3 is TGCGCCAGCAGCTTGGAGGGACAGGGTAGGAATGAGCAGTTCTTC. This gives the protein CASSLEGQGRNEQFF.

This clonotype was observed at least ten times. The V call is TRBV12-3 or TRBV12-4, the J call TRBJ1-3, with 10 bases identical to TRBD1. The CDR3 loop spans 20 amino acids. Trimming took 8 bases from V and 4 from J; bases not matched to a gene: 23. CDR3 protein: CASDRNGTGESLGVGNTIYF. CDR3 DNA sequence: TGTGCCAGCGATCGCAACGGGACAGGGGAATCGTTGGGTGTCGGAAACACCATATATTTT.

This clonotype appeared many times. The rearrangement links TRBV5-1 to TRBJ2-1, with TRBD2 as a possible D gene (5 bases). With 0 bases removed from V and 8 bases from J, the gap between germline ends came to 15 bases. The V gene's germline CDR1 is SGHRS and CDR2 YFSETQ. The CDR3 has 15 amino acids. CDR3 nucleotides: TGCGCCAGCAGCTTGGTTCCGGGATCTACTGATGAGCAGTTCTTC. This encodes CASSLVPGSTDEQFF.

The CDR3 spells CASSSPSRDSEAEQYF. CDR3 DNA sequence: TGTGCCAGCAGTTCCCCCTCCCGGGATTCAGAGGCCGAGCAGTACTTC. The rearrangement links TRBV27 to TRBJ2-7; TRBD2 might be the D (5 bases). Trimming removed 4 bases from V and 6 bases from J, with 22 bases in between. Germline V gives CDR1 MNHEY, CDR2 SMNVEV (reference sequence). The CDR3 totals 16 residues.

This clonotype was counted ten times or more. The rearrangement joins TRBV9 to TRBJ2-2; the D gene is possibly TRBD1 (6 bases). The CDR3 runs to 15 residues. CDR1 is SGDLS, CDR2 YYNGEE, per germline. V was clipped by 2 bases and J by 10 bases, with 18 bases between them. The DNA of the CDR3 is TGTGCCAGCAGCGTGTCCTGGGGGCGAGATGAGGAGCTGTTTTTT. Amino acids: CASSVSWGRDEELFF.

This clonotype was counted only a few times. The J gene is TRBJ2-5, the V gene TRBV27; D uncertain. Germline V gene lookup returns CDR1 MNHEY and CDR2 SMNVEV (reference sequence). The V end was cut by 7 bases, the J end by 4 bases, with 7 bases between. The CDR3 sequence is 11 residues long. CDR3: CASKFLETQYF. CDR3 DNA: TGTGCCAGCAAGTTTTTAGAGACCCAGTACTTC.

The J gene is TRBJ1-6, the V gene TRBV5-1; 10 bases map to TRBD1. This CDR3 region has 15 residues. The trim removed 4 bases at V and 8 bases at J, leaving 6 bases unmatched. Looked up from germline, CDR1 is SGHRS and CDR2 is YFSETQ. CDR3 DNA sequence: TGCGCCAGCAGCGGGACAGGGGAGTTTGATTCACCCCTCCACTTT. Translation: CASSGTGEFDSPLHF.